Shown below are 18 T cell receptor beta chains from a single sample sequenced in a study of CD8+ T cells in alopecia areata. Following RNA extraction, reverse transcription yielded cDNA that acted as the sequencing template. Measured with immunoSEQ multiplex PCR; TCRdb has only the in-frame clones, and not every one. The data show 65,000 to 95,000 clones, about 53% seen once. Sequenced: NKG2D-high CD8+ T cells sorted from blood. These receptors came from a human donor with alopecia areata.

The rearrangement joins TRBV29-1 to TRBJ1-2, with D perhaps TRBD1 (6 bases). This CDR3 contains 11 residues. The V gene lost 8 bases and the J gene lost 6 bases, with 13 bases spanning the gap. Germline CDR1 reads SQVTM; CDR2 reads ANQGSEA. In nucleotides, the CDR3 is TGCAGCATCCCAGGGGTTAATGGCTACACCTTC. Its protein is CSIPGVNGYTF.

This clone was found a few times. The rearrangement uses TRBV28 and TRBJ2-4; no firm D call. This CDR3 has 16 residues. Germline CDR1 and CDR2: MDHEN and SYDVKM. V gave up 5 bases and J gave up 3 bases, with 17 bases separating them. The CDR3 spells CASSPWTVLGKNIQYF. The CDR3 DNA reads as TGTGCCAGCAGTCCTTGGACCGTGTTAGGCAAAAACATTCAGTACTTC.

J is TRBJ2-5 and V is TRBV4-1; tentatively, D is TRBD1 (5 bases). Trimming pared 0 bases from V and 7 bases from J, leaving 18 bases between. Germline-derived CDR1 and CDR2 are MGHRA and YSYEKL. CDR3 length: 16 residues. The CDR3: CASSQEVGSVQGTQYF. CDR3 coding DNA: TGCGCCAGCAGCCAAGAAGTGGGCAGCGTTCAGGGGACCCAGTACTTC.

The V gene is TRBV23-1, the J gene TRBJ2-3; D unclear. TRBV23-1 is flagged as an ORF with uncertain function. CDR3 length: 13 residues. The V and J ends lost 0 bases and 3 bases respectively, with 4 bases between them. Here the CDR3 reads CASSQSTTDTQYF. CDR3 nucleotide sequence: TGCGCCAGCAGTCAATCAACGACAGATACGCAGTATTTT.

This chain joins TRBV30 and TRBJ2-1; no clear D gene. Trimming left V 0 bases short and J 10 bases short, with 7 bases between. Looked up from germline, CDR1 is GTSNPN and CDR2 is SVGIG (reference sequence). The CDR3 contains 11 residues. The CDR3 DNA reads TGTGCCTGGAGTGTGCAATGGGAGCAGTTCTTC. This encodes CAWSVQWEQFF.

CDR3 sequence: CSVDRQGRFDTQYF. In nucleotides, the CDR3 is TGCAGCGTTGATAGGCAGGGCCGATTTGATACGCAGTATTTT. The J gene is TRBJ2-3, the V gene TRBV29-1, with a possible D match to TRBD1 (5 bases). The ends were cut back, 3 bases at V and 6 bases at J, with 16 bases in the middle. The CDR3 sequence is 14 residues long. Per the germline V gene, CDR1 is SQVTM and CDR2 is ANQGSEA.

The V and J genes are TRBV29-1 and TRBJ2-5; 10 nucleotides align to TRBD2. J lost 4 bases, V lost 3 bases, and 11 bases had no gene match. The CDR3 totals 16 residues. The germline V gene encodes CDR1 SQVTM and CDR2 ANQGSEA. The CDR3 reads CSVDRPSGGGIETQYF. The CDR3 DNA is TGCAGCGTTGATAGGCCCAGCGGGGGGGGGATAGAGACCCAGTACTTC. Based on the CDR3 plus reference TRBV29-1 and TRBJ2-5, the full variable domain is SAVISQKPSRDICQRGTSLTIQCQVDSQVTMMFWYRQQPGQSLTLIATANQGSEATYESGFVIDKFPISRPNLTFSTLTVSNMSPEDSSIYLCSVDRPSGGGIETQYFGPGTRLLVL.

The rearrangement links TRBV5-6 to TRBJ2-3; D gene ambiguous. Trimming left V 4 bases short and J 3 bases short, with 6 bases between. The CDR3 is made up of 12 amino acids. In germline, CDR1 is SGHDT, CDR2 YYEEEE. CDR3 in amino acids: CASSTPTDTQYF. CDR3 sequence (DNA): TGTGCCAGCAGCACCCCAACAGATACGCAGTATTTT.

The rearrangement uses TRBV11-2 and TRBJ2-4, with D possibly called TRBD1 or TRBD2 (5 bases each). In germline, CDR1 is SGHAT, CDR2 FQNNGV. V was clipped by 2 bases and J by 0 bases, with 14 bases between them. The CDR3 covers 17 residues. CDR3 nucleotides: TGTGCCAGCAGCTTACAGGGACGACGTCTAGCCAAAAACATTCAGTACTTC. It codes for CASSLQGRRLAKNIQYF.

The chain couples TRBV9 to TRBJ1-5; TRBD1 matches 8 bases. Germline V CDR1 and CDR2: SGDLS, YYNGEE. V dropped 4 bases and J dropped 2; count of bases not matched to a gene: 5. The CDR3 has 15 residues. The CDR3 reads CASSSSGQGNQPQHF. The CDR3, as DNA: TGTGCCAGCAGCTCATCGGGACAGGGCAATCAGCCCCAGCATTTT. Full variable domain (missing parts from reference TRBV9 and TRBJ1-5): DSGVTQTPKHLITATGQRVTLRCSPRSGDLSVYWYQQSLDQGLQFLIQYYNGEERAKGNILERFSAQQFPDLHSELNLSSLELGDSALYFCASSSSGQGNQPQHFGDGTRLSIL.

The CDR3 reads CSVEVGRGETYEQYF. In nucleotides, the CDR3 is TGCAGCGTTGAAGTCGGGAGAGGGGAGACCTACGAGCAGTACTTC. The chain is built from TRBV29-1 and TRBJ2-7; the D gene is possibly TRBD2 (6 bases). Germline loops: CDR1 SQVTM, CDR2 ANQGSEA. The V end lost 1 base, the J end lost 2 bases, and 15 bases lay between the germline ends. This CDR3 has 15 residues.

The chain is built from TRBV7-9 and TRBJ2-3; no clear D gene. Trimming stripped 1 base from V and 0 bases from J, with 14 bases between. CDR1 is SEHNR, CDR2 FQNEAQ, per germline (reference sequence). The CDR3 is made up of 17 amino acids. The DNA of the CDR3 is TGTGCCAGCAGCTTAGGAAAGGCGGTACCTAGCACAGATACGCAGTATTTT. Translating it yields CASSLGKAVPSTDTQYF.

This clone turned up a few times. The chain combines TRBV29-1 with TRBJ1-2; unclear D gene. The germline V gene has CDR1 SQVTM and CDR2 ANQGSEA. This CDR3 has 13 amino acids. V shed 1 base and J shed 1 base, with 7 bases lying between them. The CDR3 nucleotides read TGCAGCGTTGAAGGGGAGGGTAACTATGGCTACACCTTC. Amino acid sequence: CSVEGEGNYGYTF.

The chain recombines TRBV5-1 with TRBJ2-7, with D uncertain. The ends were cut back, 2 bases at V and 2 bases at J, with 8 bases in the middle. Germline CDR1 and CDR2: SGHRS and YFSETQ. The CDR3 runs 13 residues. DNA for the CDR3: TGCGCCAGCAGCTTCAGTTCCCCCTACGAGCAGTACTTC. Translated: CASSFSSPYEQYF.

The V gene is TRBV23-1, the J gene TRBJ2-1; no clear D. TRBV23-1 is treated as an ORF (open reading frame) with a function not yet certain. CDR3 length equals 12 residues. V lost 11 bases, J lost 4 bases, and 12 bases lay in between. CDR3 nucleotides: TGCGCCCCCGTTTGGGCTTACAATGAGCAGTTCTTC. This encodes CAPVWAYNEQFF.

The rearrangement links TRBV28 to TRBJ2-7, with D unclear. Deletions cut 6 bases from V and 11 bases from J, with 23 bases between. Germline CDR1 reads MDHEN; CDR2 reads SYDVKM. CDR3 size: 14 residues. CDR3 residues: CASRVRITTSEKYF. The CDR3 DNA reads TGTGCCAGCAGGGTCCGTATAACGACTTCGGAGAAGTACTTC.

The sample holds a few counts of this clone. This chain links TRBV28 with TRBJ2-7, with 8 bases aligning to TRBD1. Germline lookup yields CDR1 MDHEN and CDR2 SYDVKM. V lost 3 bases, J lost 1 base, and 5 bases stayed unmatched. This CDR3 spans 15 amino acids. DNA of the CDR3: TGTGCCAGCAGTTTTAGGACAGGGAGTTCCTACGAGCAGTACTTC. Amino acid sequence: CASSFRTGSSYEQYF.

This clone was observed a handful of times. The genes are TRBV14 and TRBJ2-6, with D maybe TRBD1 (6 bases). Trimming left V 3 bases short and J 4 bases short, with 7 bases between. Germline V lookup: CDR1 SGHDN, CDR2 FVKESK. The CDR3 extends over 14 amino acids. CDR3 loop: CASSQGAGANVLTF. In DNA, the CDR3 is TGTGCCAGCAGCCAGGGGGCCGGGGCCAACGTCCTGACTTTC.